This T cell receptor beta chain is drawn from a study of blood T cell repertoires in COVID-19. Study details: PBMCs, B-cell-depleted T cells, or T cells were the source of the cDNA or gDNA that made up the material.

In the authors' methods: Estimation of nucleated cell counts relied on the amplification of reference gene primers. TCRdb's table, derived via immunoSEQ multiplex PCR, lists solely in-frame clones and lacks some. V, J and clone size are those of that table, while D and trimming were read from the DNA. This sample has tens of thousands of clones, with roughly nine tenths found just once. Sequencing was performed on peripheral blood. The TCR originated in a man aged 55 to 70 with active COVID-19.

DNA for the CDR3: TGTGCCAGCAGCTTAGAAAGCTGGGGCCCCAGTAACACCGGGGAGCTGTTTTTT. This codes for CASSLESWGPSNTGELFF. The rearrangement joins TRBV11-2 to TRBJ2-2; weak D call: TRBD1 (5 bases). Trimming removed 0 bases from V and 2 bases from J, with 16 bases in between. The CDR3 runs to 18 residues. Germline V gene sequence: CDR1 SGHAT, CDR2 FQNNGV.